The 31 T cell receptor beta chains below all came from one sample that was sequenced in a study of Tregs in tolerant kidney transplant recipients. Generated by immunoSEQ multiplex PCR, the TCRdb table keeps only in-frame clones and is missing some. The sample has 98,000 or so clones, 85% to 90% seen once; the top ten hold more than 0.3%. The sample consisted of CD4+ T cells from blood, taken before the transplant. The receptors shown here come from a human donor who received a combined kidney and bone marrow transplant.

This chain links TRBV14 with TRBJ2-1, with 9 bases aligning to TRBD2. The germline gives CDR1 SGHDN, CDR2 FVKESK. V was pared by 5 bases and J by 15 bases, with 8 bases of the junction left unmatched. The CDR3 covers 12 residues. CDR3 loop: CASSGSGRLGFF. For the CDR3, the DNA is TGTGCCAGCAGCGGTAGCGGGAGATTGGGGTTCTTC.

The CDR3 reads CASSLIVGLTDTQYF. The CDR3 nucleotides read TGTGCCAGCAGTTTAATAGTGGGCCTCACAGATACGCAGTATTTT. The V call is TRBV6-6, the J call TRBJ2-3, with D uncertain. The ends were cut back, 4 bases at V and 2 bases at J, with 13 bases in the middle. The germline gives CDR1 MNHNY, CDR2 SVGAGI (reference sequence). This CDR3 is built from 15 residues.

In DNA form, the CDR3 reads TGTGCCACCAGCATCGGGCAGGGGTACACTGAAGCTTTCTTT. It codes for CATSIGQGYTEAFF. V is TRBV15 and J is TRBJ1-1; D is perhaps TRBD1 (6 bases). V shed 4 bases and J shed 3 bases, with 12 bases lying between them. CDR1 and CDR2 (germline): LNHNV, YYDKDF (reference sequence). The CDR3 is made up of 14 amino acids.

The chain uses TRBV7-9 and TRBJ1-4; maybe TRBD1 (6 bases). V was pared by 8 bases and J by 6 bases, with 13 bases between. Germline loops: CDR1 SEHNR, CDR2 FQNEAQ (reference sequence). The CDR3 runs 13 residues. The CDR3 protein is CASVDRQDEKLFF. The CDR3 DNA sequence: TGTGCCAGCGTCGACAGGCAAGATGAAAAACTGTTTTTT.

The gene calls are TRBV5-1 and TRBJ2-5, with a tentative D call TRBD2 (6 bases). This CDR3 contains 16 residues. Germline values: CDR1 SGHRS, CDR2 YFSETQ. Trimming stripped 2 bases from V and 1 base from J, with 15 bases between. This CDR3 is CASSFSQGAGQETQYF. CDR3 in DNA: TGCGCCAGCAGCTTCTCCCAGGGAGCGGGCCAAGAGACCCAGTACTTC. Supplemented by reference TRBV5-1 and TRBJ2-5, the full variable domain reads KAGVTQTPRYLIKTRGQQVTLSCSPISGHRSVSWYQQTPGQGLQFLFEYFSETQRNKGNFPGRFSGRQFSNSRSEMNVSTLELGDSALYLCASSFSQGAGQETQYFGPGTRLLVL.

The chain has TRBV4-3 and TRBJ1-1, with a weak D call TRBD1 (5 bases). Germline CDR1 and CDR2: LGHNA and YSLEER. Trimming took 5 bases from V and 1 from J, leaving 8 bases between them. This CDR3 contains 13 residues. The CDR3 protein is CASSITGNTEAFF. CDR3 nucleotide sequence: TGCGCCAGCAGCATCACAGGGAACACTGAAGCTTTCTTT.

The genes are TRBV9 and TRBJ1-4; possibly TRBD1 for D (5 bases). The V end was cut by 0 bases, the J end by 1 base, with 13 bases between. CDR1 is SGDLS, CDR2 YYNGEE, per germline. The CDR3 extends over 17 amino acids. CDR3 in amino acids: CASSVAGRVGTNEKLFF. CDR3 nucleotide sequence: TGTGCCAGCAGCGTAGCTGGCAGGGTGGGAACTAATGAAAAACTGTTTTTT.

The chain employs TRBV2 and TRBJ1-5; TRBD1 is a possible D gene (6 bases). CDR1 SNHLY and CDR2 FYNNEI come from the germline V gene. The CDR3 is 13 amino acids. The V gene lost 6 bases and the J gene lost 6 bases, with 12 bases spanning the gap. As DNA, the CDR3 is TGTGCCAGCAGGGGTACAGGGAGTCAGCCCCAGCATTTT. This gives the protein CASRGTGSQPQHF.

The chain couples TRBV5-1 to TRBJ2-3; 7 nucleotides match TRBD2. Per germline, CDR1 SGHRS and CDR2 YFSETQ. V shed 6 bases and J 2 bases; nucleotides not matched to a gene: 6. CDR3 length equals 14 residues. CDR3 in amino acids: CASTPGLNTDTQYF. As DNA, the CDR3 is TGCGCCAGCACCCCGGGACTAAACACAGATACGCAGTATTTT.

The J gene is TRBJ2-1, the V gene TRBV11-2; the match to TRBD2 covers 7 bases. V trimming: 1 base; J trimming: 6 bases; junction bases outside the gene matches: 12. The germline V gene encodes CDR1 SGHAT and CDR2 FQNNGV. There are 17 residues in the CDR3. Here the CDR3 reads CASSLVRASGTFNEQFF. In DNA form, the CDR3 reads TGTGCCAGCAGCTTAGTCAGGGCCAGCGGGACCTTCAATGAGCAGTTCTTC.

This sequence joins TRBV6-5 and TRBJ2-5, with 9 bases that match TRBD1. CDR3 size: 16 residues. The J segment lost 6 bases and the V segment lost 0 bases, leaving 8 bases of the junction unmatched. Germline V lookup: CDR1 MNHEY, CDR2 SVGAGI. The CDR3 nucleotides read TGTGCCAGCAGTTACTCCGGGACAGGGTCGGTGAAGACCCAGTACTTC. Its protein product is CASSYSGTGSVKTQYF.

V and J are TRBV7-2 and TRBJ1-2, with TRBD1 matching over 9 bases. CDR1 SGHTA and CDR2 FQGNSA come from the germline V gene. This CDR3 is 16 amino acids long. V lost 5 bases to trimming and J lost 2 bases; unmatched junction nucleotides: 9. The CDR3 protein is CASSPYRDRENYGYTF. CDR3 sequence (DNA): TGTGCCAGCAGCCCCTACCGGGACAGGGAGAACTATGGCTACACCTTC.

V and J are TRBV28 and TRBJ2-2, with 7 bases that match TRBD1. With V trimmed by 10 bases and J by 1 base, 3 bases remained unmatched. CDR1 and CDR2 from the germline V gene are MDHEN and SYDVKM. This CDR3 is 13 amino acids long. The CDR3: CATWTGNTGELFF. In DNA, the CDR3 is TGTGCCACCTGGACAGGGAACACCGGGGAGCTGTTTTTT.

J is TRBJ2-7 and V is TRBV28, with 7 bases matching TRBD2. The germline V gene encodes CDR1 MDHEN and CDR2 SYDVKM. Trimming removed 8 bases from V and 1 base from J; junction bases left unmatched: 8. The CDR3 extends over 14 amino acids. In DNA form, the CDR3 reads TGTGCCAGCGCGCCTGGGGGGGTTTCCTACGAGCAGTACTTC. Amino acids: CASAPGGVSYEQYF. Full variable domain (outside the CDR3, taken from reference TRBV28 and TRBJ2-7): DVKVTQSSRYLVKRTGEKVFLECVQDMDHENMFWYRQDPGLGLRLIYFSYDVKMKEKGDIPEGYSVSREKKERFSLILESASTNQTSMYLCASAPGGVSYEQYFGPGTRLTVT.

V gene TRBV11-3 combines with J gene TRBJ2-3; 7 positions agree with TRBD1. The germline CDR1 and CDR2 sequences are SGHNT and YENEEA. The CDR3 runs to 13 residues. J gave up 4 bases and V 4 bases, and 2 bases lay outside the gene matches. The DNA for the CDR3 is TGTGCCAGCAGCTGGACAGGTCCAGATACGCAGTATTTT. Residues: CASSWTGPDTQYF.

The chain recombines TRBV20-1 with TRBJ2-7; D call uncertain. CDR1 and CDR2 from the germline V gene are DFQATT and SNEGSKA (reference sequence). There are 11 residues in the CDR3. V was clipped by 2 bases and J by 9 bases, with 11 bases between them. CDR3 in amino acids: CSARPGLAQYF. As DNA, the CDR3 is TGCAGTGCTAGACCTGGATTAGCGCAGTACTTC.

The rearrangement joins TRBV18 to TRBJ1-3; no clear D gene. Germline CDR1 is KGHSH and CDR2 is LQKENI. There are 15 residues in the CDR3. V was trimmed by 4 bases and J by 2 bases, leaving 12 bases between them. The CDR3 DNA reads as TGTGCCAGCTCACGAGATGGGCTTACTGGAAACACCATATATTTT. This encodes CASSRDGLTGNTIYF.

The chain uses TRBV10-1 and TRBJ2-7, with TRBD1 matching 7 bases. Trimming removed 5 bases from V and 2 bases from J; junction bases left unmatched: 3. CDR1 and CDR2 from the germline V gene are WNHNN and SYGVQD (reference sequence). This CDR3 contains 13 residues. The CDR3 protein is CASSKGQPYEQYF. The CDR3 coding sequence is TGCGCCAGCAGTAAGGGACAGCCCTACGAGCAGTACTTC.

The CDR3 DNA follows: TGTGCCAGCAGCCGCCGGACAGGGGGCGAAACCGGGGAGCTGTTTTTT. It is translated as CASSRRTGGETGELFF. V and J are TRBV4-2 and TRBJ2-2, with TRBD1 matching over 11 bases. Germline-derived CDR1 and CDR2 are LGHNA and YNFKEQ. Trimming at V came to 4 bases and at J to 5 bases, leaving 6 bases not matched to a gene. The CDR3 covers 16 residues.

This clone was detected only a few times. This chain uses TRBV4-2 with TRBJ1-1; TRBD1 is a possible D gene (5 bases). CDR3 length equals 14 residues. Germline CDR1 LGHNA, CDR2 YNFKEQ. Trimming stripped 0 bases from V and 4 bases from J, with 9 bases between. The CDR3 reads CASSQEGEGTEAFF. CDR3 nucleotide sequence: TGTGCCAGCAGCCAAGAAGGGGAGGGCACTGAAGCTTTCTTT.

The chain recombines TRBV28 with TRBJ1-4; the match to TRBD1 covers 9 bases. Losses at the gene ends were 6 bases for V and 5 bases for J; bases not matched to a gene: 4. Germline V gene lookup returns CDR1 MDHEN and CDR2 SYDVKM. The CDR3 sequence is 14 residues long. CDR3 loop: CASRGTGWNEKLFF. CDR3 nucleotides: TGTGCCAGCAGAGGGACAGGGTGGAATGAAAAACTGTTTTTT.

The chain combines TRBV28 with TRBJ1-2, with 10 bases lining up with TRBD1. Per germline, CDR1 MDHEN and CDR2 SYDVKM. This CDR3 region has 12 residues. V lost 6 bases and J lost 10; bases outside the gene matches: 5. The CDR3: CASRTGGNDYTF. For the CDR3, the DNA is TGTGCCAGCAGGACAGGGGGCAATGACTACACCTTC.

The chain uses TRBV4-2 and TRBJ2-1, with TRBD2 matching 10 bases. This CDR3 is 15 amino acids long. With 2 bases clipped from V and 6 bases from J, the junction kept 4 bases outside the gene matches. Germline V gives CDR1 LGHNA, CDR2 YNFKEQ. CDR3: CASSQYLAGGNEQFF. The CDR3 region has the DNA TGTGCCAGCAGCCAATACTTAGCGGGGGGCAATGAGCAGTTCTTC.

This sequence joins TRBV5-5 and TRBJ1-1; TRBD1 agrees at 7 bases. V dropped 4 bases and J dropped 8; count of bases not matched to a gene: 8. Germline V lookup: CDR1 SGHKS, CDR2 YYEKEE (reference sequence). This CDR3 region has 13 residues. CDR3 in DNA: TGTGCCAGCAGCGTCGACAGGGAAAGGGAAGCTTTCTTT. Translating it yields CASSVDREREAFF.

The CDR3 region has the DNA TGTGCCAGCAGTTTCCCCCAAGGACAGGGGAAGGTAGGGGCTAACTATGGCTACACCTTC. Its translation: CASSFPQGQGKVGANYGYTF. The chain has TRBV28 and TRBJ1-2; TRBD1 agrees at 9 bases. CDR3 length equals 20 residues. The J segment lost 0 bases and the V segment lost 3 bases, leaving 17 bases of the junction unmatched. The germline CDR1 and CDR2 sequences are MDHEN and SYDVKM.

This chain joins TRBV6-5 and TRBJ2-5, with D perhaps TRBD1 (6 bases). The CDR3 totals 15 residues. Trimming pared 5 bases from V and 4 bases from J, leaving 17 bases between. Germline V gives CDR1 MNHEY, CDR2 SVGAGI. This chain's CDR3 is CASSTSGTRGETQYF. The DNA for the CDR3 is TGTGCCAGCAGTACTTCCGGGACCAGGGGAGAGACCCAGTACTTC.

In its sample, this clone was seen once. This rearrangement joins TRBV12-2 to TRBJ2-7; TRBD1 reflects the table's D call only, with no check against the DNA. TRBV12-2 is labeled a pseudogene. This CDR3 is 14 amino acids long. In DNA form, the CDR3 reads TGTGCAAGTCGCACACAGGGGCTACGCTACGAGCAGTACTTC. This translates into CASRTQGLRYEQYF.

The V and J genes are TRBV28 and TRBJ2-7; no reliable D call. The CDR3 runs 13 residues. CDR1 is MDHEN and CDR2 is SYDVKM in the germline V gene. The V and J ends lost 2 bases and 3 bases respectively, with 8 bases between them. DNA for the CDR3: TGTGCCAGCAGTTTACCATCACTCTACGAGCAGTACTTC. Residues: CASSLPSLYEQYF.

This clone has just one count. The same CDR3 is also encoded by other DNA sequences in this sample. This chain's CDR3 is CASSLGQAQETQYF. CDR3 nucleotide sequence: TGCGCCAGCAGCTTGGGGCAGGCCCAAGAGACCCAGTACTTC. This rearrangement joins TRBV5-1 to TRBJ2-5; D remains ambiguous. CDR1 SGHRS and CDR2 YFSETQ come from the germline V gene. Trimming removed 0 bases from V and 1 base from J, with 7 bases in between. The CDR3 runs to 14 residues. Filled out from reference TRBV5-1 and TRBJ2-5, the complete variable domain reads KAGVTQTPRYLIKTRGQQVTLSCSPISGHRSVSWYQQTPGQGLQFLFEYFSETQRNKGNFPGRFSGRQFSNSRSEMNVSTLELGDSALYLCASSLGQAQETQYFGPGTRLLVL.

This clone has only one observation. The CDR3 DNA reads as TGTGCCAGTAGTTACCTGGGACAGCCCCGTCTAGGGCCCCAGCATTTT. Protein sequence: CASSYLGQPRLGPQHF. The chain carries TRBV19 and TRBJ1-5; 7 bases match TRBD1. Germline lookup yields CDR1 LNHDA and CDR2 SQIVND (reference sequence). Trimming removed 5 bases from V and 9 bases from J; junction bases left unmatched: 16. This CDR3 comprises 16 residues. Full variable domain (outside the CDR3, taken from reference TRBV19 and TRBJ1-5): DGGITQSPKYLFRKEGQNVTLSCEQNLNHDAMYWYRQDPGQGLRLIYYSQIVNDFQKGDIAEGYSVSREKKESFPLTVTSAQKNPTAFYLCASSYLGQPRLGPQHFGDGTRLSIL.

V gene TRBV30 combines with J gene TRBJ1-1; D is ambiguous. V lost 0 bases and J 6 bases, leaving 11 bases between the germline ends. The CDR3 length is 13 residues. The germline V gene has CDR1 GTSNPN and CDR2 SVGIG (reference sequence). CDR3 residues: CAWSVTGRPEAFF. The CDR3 DNA reads as TGTGCCTGGAGTGTAACCGGGAGGCCTGAAGCTTTCTTT.